Here is one T cell receptor beta chain with its context. This CDR3 spans 17 amino acids. The V gene's germline CDR1 is MGHDK and CDR2 SYGVNS. V was pared by 1 base and J by 4 bases, with 10 bases of the junction left unmatched. These data originate in a study of blood T cell repertoires in COVID-19. Per the study methods: Counts of nucleated cells, estimated from reference gene primer amplification, were obtained. Repertoires were generated with immunoSEQ multiplex PCR, while TCRdb's copy carries only in-frame clones and drops some. That table gives V, J and clone size, and the DNA gave D and trimming. The sample carries about 270,000 clones, approximately 90% recorded once.

The sample taken for sequencing was PBMCs or T cells enriched from blood (not recorded which). This TCR derives from a man in his forties who had been exposed to COVID-19. The gene calls are TRBV25-1 and TRBJ1-1; 9 bases are shared with TRBD1. CDR3 sequence: CASSELGTGTISTEAFF. Here the CDR3 DNA reads TGTGCCAGCAGTGAATTAGGGACAGGGACGATAAGCACTGAAGCTTTCTTT.